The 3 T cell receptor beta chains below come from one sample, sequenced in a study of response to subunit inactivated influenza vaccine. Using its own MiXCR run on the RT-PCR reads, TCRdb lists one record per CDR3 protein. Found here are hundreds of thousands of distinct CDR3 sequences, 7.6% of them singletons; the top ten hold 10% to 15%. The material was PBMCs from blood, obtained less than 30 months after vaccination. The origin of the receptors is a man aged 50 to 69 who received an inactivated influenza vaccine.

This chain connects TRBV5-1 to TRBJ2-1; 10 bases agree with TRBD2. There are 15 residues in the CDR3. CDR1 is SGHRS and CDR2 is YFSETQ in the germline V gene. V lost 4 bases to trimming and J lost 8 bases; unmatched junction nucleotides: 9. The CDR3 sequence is CASSASGRANHEQFF. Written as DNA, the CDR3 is TGCGCCAGCAGCGCCAGCGGGAGGGCCAACCATGAGCAGTTCTTC.

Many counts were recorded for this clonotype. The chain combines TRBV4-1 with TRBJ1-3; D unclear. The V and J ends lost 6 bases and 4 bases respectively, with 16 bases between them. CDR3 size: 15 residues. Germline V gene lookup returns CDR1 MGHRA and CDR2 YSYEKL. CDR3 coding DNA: TGCGCCAGCAGTTTAACGGGGTTAAAAGGAAACACCATATATTTT. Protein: CASSLTGLKGNTIYF.

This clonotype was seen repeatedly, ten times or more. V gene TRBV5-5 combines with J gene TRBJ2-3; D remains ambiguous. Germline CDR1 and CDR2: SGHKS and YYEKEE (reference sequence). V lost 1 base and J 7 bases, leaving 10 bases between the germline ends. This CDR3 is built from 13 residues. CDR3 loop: CASSLRLSNTQYF. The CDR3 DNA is TGTGCCAGCAGCTTGCGTCTGTCCAATACGCAGTATTTT.